The clone carrying this T cell receptor beta chain was counted only a few times. For TCRbeta, the library was prepared with unique molecular identifiers. TCRdb ran MiXCR on the PCR reads and lists one entry per CDR3 protein. The profile shows over 550,000 distinct CDR3 sequences, 10% to 13% of them singletons. The data were taken from a study of T-cell reconstitution after alpha-beta-depleted transplantation in children. After removal of 4 bases from V and 4 bases from J, the junction contained 7 bases not matched to a gene. CDR1 is ENHRY, CDR2 SYGVKD, per germline. The CDR3 contains 17 residues. This TCR was recovered from a human donor who donated a stem cell graft to a child with acute myeloid leukemia. The V gene is TRBV10-3, the J gene TRBJ2-5, with 15 bases lining up with TRBD2. The input for sequencing was PBMCs from the stem cell graft donor, taken from the stem cell graft. CDR3 DNA sequence: TGTGCCATCAGTGGGACTAGCGGGAGGGCCTCGTTAGAGACCCAGTACTTC. Its translation: CAISGTSGRASLETQYF.